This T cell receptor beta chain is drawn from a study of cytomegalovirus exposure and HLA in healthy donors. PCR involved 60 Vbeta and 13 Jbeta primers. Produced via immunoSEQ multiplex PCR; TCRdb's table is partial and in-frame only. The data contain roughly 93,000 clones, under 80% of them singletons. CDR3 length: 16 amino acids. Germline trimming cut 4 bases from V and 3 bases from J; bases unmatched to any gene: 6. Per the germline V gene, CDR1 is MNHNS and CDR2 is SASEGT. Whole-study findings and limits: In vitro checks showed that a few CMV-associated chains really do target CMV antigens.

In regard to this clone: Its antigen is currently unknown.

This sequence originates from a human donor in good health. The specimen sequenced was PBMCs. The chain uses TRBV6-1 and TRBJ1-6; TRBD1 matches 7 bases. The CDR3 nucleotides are TGTGCCAGCAGTGGACAGGGTCTTCGCTATAATTCACCCCTCCACTTT. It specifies CASSGQGLRYNSPLHF.